This T cell receptor beta chain was documented in a study of blood T cell repertoires in COVID-19. For the study at large: Samples of COVID-19 (acute and convalescent) were obtained from the United States, Italy and Spain. PBMCs, B-cell-depleted T cells, or T cells provided the cDNA or gDNA that made up the material.

The CDR3 contains 18 residues. Seattle participants joined during active infection and were tracked over time. As originally analysed: Counts of nucleated cells, estimated from reference gene primer amplification, were obtained. Profiling relied on immunoSEQ multiplex PCR, and the TCRdb table lists in-frame clones only, not all of them. The V and J calls and the clone size are those of that table, but D and trimming were determined from the DNA. The sample lists a few hundred thousand clones, about 86% occurring once. The clonotype was recovered from a woman in her fifties or sixties with COVID-19, enrolled during active disease. The sequenced sample consisted of peripheral blood. The rearrangement uses TRBV21-1 and TRBJ1-2; TRBD1, the table's D call, lacks a check against the DNA. TRBV21-1 is a recognized pseudogene. The CDR3, as DNA: TGTGCCACCAAAAAGGGGACGGGACAAGGAGAGATAAACTATGGCTACACCTTC. Translation gives CATKKGTGQGEINYGYTF.